These 28 T cell receptor beta chains were sequenced from one sample in a study of T cells after yellow fever vaccination. TCRdb ran MiXCR on the 5' RACE reads and lists one entry per CDR3 protein. The repertoire holds about 340,000 distinct CDR3 sequences, roughly 9.4% seen once, with around 17% in the top ten. The sample was PBMCs, taken on the day of the first yellow fever vaccination. The origin of the receptors is a man between 18 and 35 years old who received the YFV17D yellow fever vaccine.

This clonotype was counted between two and nine times. The CDR3 is CASSFSAQNTEAFF. CDR3 coding DNA: TGTGCCAGCAGCTTTTCTGCCCAGAACACTGAAGCTTTCTTT. This chain joins TRBV7-8 and TRBJ1-1; D unresolved. The germline V gene has CDR1 SGHVS and CDR2 FQNEAQ. The CDR3 length is 14 residues. V was cut by 3 bases and J by 1 base, with 9 bases left in between.

This clonotype appeared many times. This chain links TRBV10-3 with TRBJ2-2; TRBD1 aligns across 7 bases. Germline V gives CDR1 ENHRY, CDR2 SYGVKD. This CDR3 contains 18 residues. V lost 6 bases and J lost 1; bases outside the gene matches: 14. CDR3 coding DNA: TGTGCCATCAGAACAAGATATACAGGGGAATTGAACACCGGGGAGCTGTTTTTT. This sequence encodes CAIRTRYTGELNTGELFF.

This clonotype was counted a few times. The chain is built from TRBV20-1 and TRBJ2-5; 7 bases map to TRBD2. Trimming at V came to 0 bases and at J to 2 bases, leaving 12 bases not matched to a gene. This CDR3 is built from 17 residues. From germline, CDR1 is DFQATT and CDR2 SNEGSKA (reference sequence). For the CDR3, the DNA is TGCAGTGCTAGAGATTACAACACAGCGGGGAGTCAAGAGACCCAGTACTTC. It encodes CSARDYNTAGSQETQYF.

This clonotype was counted many times. The chain recombines TRBV2 with TRBJ1-3; D not certain. Germline CDR1 reads SNHLY; CDR2 reads FYNNEI. V lost 8 bases, J lost 2 bases, and 7 bases lay in between. The CDR3 contains 12 residues. DNA of the CDR3: TGTGCCAGCTCCCGGGCTGGAAACACCATATATTTT. It translates to CASSRAGNTIYF.

The table lists this clonotype with a few counts. The chain employs TRBV18 and TRBJ1-4, with D possibly matching TRBD1 (5 bases). V lost 2 bases to trimming and J lost 0 bases, with 13 bases between them. The V gene's germline CDR1 is KGHSH and CDR2 LQKENI. This CDR3 comprises 17 residues. The CDR3 DNA reads as TGTGCCAGCTCACCAACCGGGGACCTTCCAACTAATGAAAAACTGTTTTTT. Its translation: CASSPTGDLPTNEKLFF.

This clonotype came up a few times. This sequence joins TRBV7-9 and TRBJ1-2; a possible D gene is TRBD1 (5 bases). Germline V gene data show CDR1 as SEHNR and CDR2 as FQNEAQ (reference sequence). V was trimmed by 5 bases and J by 2 bases, leaving 12 bases between them. The CDR3 sequence is 14 residues long. The CDR3 DNA sequence: TGTGCCAGCAGCGCGGCGCGGGGGAACTATGGCTACACCTTC. This translates into CASSAARGNYGYTF.

This clonotype occurred a few times. The J gene is TRBJ1-2, the V gene TRBV9, with TRBD1 matching 8 bases. V shed 3 bases, J shed 4 bases, and the junction held 11 bases outside the gene matches. The CDR3 is 16 residues long. CDR1 is SGDLS and CDR2 is YYNGEE in the germline V gene. In nucleotides, the CDR3 is TGTGCCAGCAGCGGACAGAGGGCAGGGGGCCCCTATGGCTACACCTTC. This translates into CASSGQRAGGPYGYTF.

V usage is TRBV28 and J usage is TRBJ1-4; 7 bases match TRBD1. The germline V gene encodes CDR1 MDHEN and CDR2 SYDVKM. The ends lost 6 bases at V and 5 bases at J; junction bases unmatched: 6. This CDR3 contains 14 residues. The CDR3 loop is CASSTGTVNEKLFF. In nucleotides, the CDR3 is TGTGCCAGCAGCACCGGGACAGTGAATGAAAAACTGTTTTTT.

The chain links TRBV11-1 to TRBJ2-3; 9 bases fit TRBD2. Looked up from germline, CDR1 is SGHAT and CDR2 is FQDESV (reference sequence). This CDR3 has 18 amino acids. Trimming took 3 bases from V and 0 from J; bases not matched to a gene: 10. The CDR3 nucleotides are TGTGCCAGCAGCTTCTCGACTAGCGGAAACCCTAGCACAGATACGCAGTATTTT. It encodes CASSFSTSGNPSTDTQYF.

In its sample, this clonotype was seen a few times. The chain combines TRBV7-9 with TRBJ1-1; possible D gene TRBD1, 6 bases. Germline-derived CDR1 and CDR2 are SEHNR and FQNEAQ (reference sequence). This CDR3 comprises 15 residues. Trimming stripped 4 bases from V and 6 bases from J, with 18 bases between. The CDR3 DNA reads TGTGCCAGCAGCTCCCCTTATCGGGGGCACTCTGAAGCTTTCTTT. Protein product: CASSSPYRGHSEAFF. The full variable domain, with the rest looked up from reference TRBV7-9 and TRBJ1-1, is DTGVSQNPRHKITKRGQNVTFRCDPISEHNRLYWYRQTLGQGPEFLTYFQNEAQLEKSRLLSDRFSAERPKGSFSTLEIQRTEQGDSAMYLCASSSPYRGHSEAFFGQGTRLTVV.

This clonotype was recorded many times. This chain connects TRBV6-5 to TRBJ2-1; D gene uncertain. Trimming removed 2 bases at V and 7 bases at J, with 9 bases between. Germline CDR1 reads MNHEY; CDR2 reads SVGAGI. This CDR3 contains 13 residues. CDR3 nucleotide sequence: TGTGCCAGCAGTTACGGTCCATGGAATGAGCAGTTCTTC. It translates to CASSYGPWNEQFF.

This clonotype was observed at least ten times. The V gene is TRBV28, the J gene TRBJ2-3; D may be TRBD1 (5 bases). This CDR3 contains 15 residues. Trimming took 5 bases from V and 5 from J, leaving 17 bases between them. Germline V gene lookup returns CDR1 MDHEN and CDR2 SYDVKM. CDR3 sequence: CASSVFGGAVDTQYF. The CDR3 DNA sequence: TGTGCCAGCAGTGTCTTCGGTGGGGCCGTAGATACGCAGTATTTT. Full variable domain (remainder filled in from reference TRBV28 and TRBJ2-3): DVKVTQSSRYLVKRTGEKVFLECVQDMDHENMFWYRQDPGLGLRLIYFSYDVKMKEKGDIPEGYSVSREKKERFSLILESASTNQTSMYLCASSVFGGAVDTQYFGPGTRLTVL.

This chain uses TRBV9 with TRBJ2-7; D not certain. The CDR3 consists of 17 residues. The germline gives CDR1 SGDLS, CDR2 YYNGEE. Trimming took off 0 bases at V and 4 bases at J, with 20 bases between the two ends. CDR3 in DNA: TGTGCCAGCAGCGTAGGAGAATTCCCGGGTCCCTATTACGAGCAGTACTTC. Its translation is CASSVGEFPGPYYEQYF. Full variable domain (outside the CDR3, taken from reference TRBV9 and TRBJ2-7): DSGVTQTPKHLITATGQRVTLRCSPRSGDLSVYWYQQSLDQGLQFLIQYYNGEERAKGNILERFSAQQFPDLHSELNLSSLELGDSALYFCASSVGEFPGPYYEQYFGPGTRLTVT.

The CDR3 nucleotides read TGCAGTGCTAGCCGGGACAGGCGCCTAGGGGGCTACACCTTC. Residues: CSASRDRRLGGYTF. The chain carries TRBV20-1 and TRBJ1-2, with 8 bases aligning to TRBD1. The trim removed 3 bases at V and 8 bases at J, leaving 11 bases unmatched. Germline V gives CDR1 DFQATT, CDR2 SNEGSKA (reference sequence). The CDR3 length is 14 residues.

This clonotype turned up a few times. The gene calls are TRBV6-2 or TRBV6-3 and TRBJ1-2; D unresolved. Between the trimmed V and J ends, which lost 7 bases and 2 bases, there was a span of 14 bases. CDR1 and CDR2 from the germline V gene are MNHEY and SVGEGT. The CDR3 extends over 14 amino acids. The CDR3 DNA is TGTGCCAGCACCCCTTCCTCTGTAAACTATGGCTACACCTTC. It translates to CASTPSSVNYGYTF.

The chain combines TRBV4-3 with TRBJ2-7; the D gene is possibly TRBD2 (5 bases). The CDR3 spans 15 residues. Germline CDR1 and CDR2: LGHNA and YSLEER. V lost 1 base and J lost 5, with 15 bases in between. CDR3 bases: TGCGCCAGCAGCCAAGTGGGGAGACCTGGTAACGAGCAGTACTTC. Translation: CASSQVGRPGNEQYF.

The V and J genes are TRBV6-2 or TRBV6-3 and TRBJ2-2; maybe TRBD1 (6 bases). CDR3 length equals 15 residues. Germline CDR1 is MNHEY and CDR2 is SVGEGT. Trimming shortened V by 4 bases and J by 0 bases, and 9 bases separated the two germline ends. CDR3 coding DNA: TGTGCCAGCAGTTCGGCAGGGGCGAACACCGGGGAGCTGTTTTTT. Translated, it gives CASSSAGANTGELFF.

This clonotype was found many times. This CDR3 reads CASGIRGTDTQYF. In DNA form, the CDR3 reads TGTGCCAGCGGGATTAGGGGCACAGATACGCAGTATTTT. The rearrangement links TRBV7-9 to TRBJ2-3; D remains unclear. Trimming took off 8 bases at V and 1 base at J, with 10 bases between the two ends. The CDR3 consists of 13 residues. Per the germline V gene, CDR1 is SEHNR and CDR2 is FQNEAQ (reference sequence).

The chain joins TRBV5-6 to TRBJ1-4, with unresolved D. Germline CDR1 and CDR2: SGHDT and YYEEEE. Trimming removed 4 bases from V and 5 bases from J, with 15 bases in between. The CDR3 contains 15 residues. DNA for the CDR3: TGTGCCAGCAGCAGCCACAACCTTGGGAATGAAAAACTGTTTTTT. Translating gives CASSSHNLGNEKLFF.

This clonotype was found many times. The chain is built from TRBV5-1 and TRBJ2-5; possible D gene TRBD1, 5 bases. The CDR3 length is 14 residues. Trimming pared 1 base from V and 4 bases from J, leaving 11 bases between. CDR1 SGHRS and CDR2 YFSETQ come from the germline V gene. The CDR3 spells CASSLTLQGETQYF. The CDR3 coding sequence is TGCGCCAGCAGCTTGACCCTCCAGGGAGAGACCCAGTACTTC.

The chain joins TRBV6-1 to TRBJ1-2; tentative D call: TRBD1 (5 bases). Germline values: CDR1 MNHNS, CDR2 SASEGT. Trimming took off 8 bases at V and 4 bases at J, with 17 bases between the two ends. CDR3 length: 14 amino acids. The CDR3 DNA sequence: TGTGCCAGCGGAAGAATCGGGGGGATCTATGGCTACACCTTC. It is translated as CASGRIGGIYGYTF.

The CDR3 nucleotides are TGCAGCGTTGTATCGTGGCGGGGGGGGACAGATACGCAGTATTTT. This sequence encodes CSVVSWRGGTDTQYF. This chain links TRBV29-1 with TRBJ2-3, with TRBD2 matching 9 bases. V shed 4 bases, J shed 3 bases, and the junction held 8 bases outside the gene matches. The germline gives CDR1 SQVTM, CDR2 ANQGSEA. The CDR3 is 15 amino acids.

This clonotype was counted only a few times. The genes are TRBV7-2 and TRBJ2-2; maybe TRBD1 (5 bases). Germline CDR1 is SGHTA and CDR2 is FQGNSA. Trimming took off 3 bases at V and 3 bases at J, with 8 bases between the two ends. The CDR3 covers 14 residues. CDR3 sequence reads: CASSFRGDTGELFF. Here the CDR3 DNA reads TGTGCCAGCAGCTTTAGGGGTGACACCGGGGAGCTGTTTTTT.

This clonotype was detected only a few times. Here the CDR3 reads CASSGDTREQFF. The DNA for the CDR3 is TGTGCCAGCAGTGGGGACACTCGGGAGCAGTTCTTC. The V gene is TRBV12-3 or TRBV12-4, the J gene TRBJ2-1; D is possibly TRBD1 (6 bases). V was cut by 5 bases and J by 10 bases, with 12 bases left in between. This CDR3 has 12 amino acids.

This clonotype was seen many times. The rearrangement uses TRBV4-1 and TRBJ1-3, with TRBD1 matching over 9 bases. The CDR3 contains 15 residues. Losses at the gene ends were 4 bases for V and 0 bases for J; bases not matched to a gene: 1. CDR1 is MGHRA and CDR2 is YSYEKL in the germline V gene. CDR3 coding DNA: TGCGCCAGCAGCCGGGACAGGGACTCTGGAAACACCATATATTTT. Translated: CASSRDRDSGNTIYF.

This clonotype was counted only a few times. The V call is TRBV5-1, the J call TRBJ2-5; D perhaps matches TRBD2 (5 bases). Trimming removed 7 bases at V and 3 bases at J, with 13 bases between. This CDR3 has 13 amino acids. Looked up from germline, CDR1 is SGHRS and CDR2 is YFSETQ. In nucleotides, the CDR3 is TGCGCCAGCCGCACGCCCGGGGAAGAGACCCAGTACTTC. Protein product: CASRTPGEETQYF.

There are many counts of this clonotype. The V call is TRBV7-2, the J call TRBJ2-5; TRBD2 might be the D (7 bases). Germline V gives CDR1 SGHTA, CDR2 FQGNSA. The CDR3 sequence is 16 residues long. V lost 4 bases, J lost 5 bases, and 20 bases lay in between. In DNA, the CDR3 is TGTGCCAGCAGCTCTTTTATGGGGGGGGGCCGTGAGACCCAGTACTTC. It translates to CASSSFMGGGRETQYF.

This clonotype was picked up many times. V is TRBV29-1 and J is TRBJ2-7; possible D gene TRBD1, 6 bases. Per the germline V gene, CDR1 is SQVTM and CDR2 is ANQGSEA. There are 13 residues in the CDR3. Trimming took 1 base from V and 6 from J, leaving 13 bases between them. The CDR3 DNA is TGCAGCGTTGAAGGGCAGGGGCCTAGCGAGCAGTACTTC. This encodes CSVEGQGPSEQYF.